One TCR beta chain is described in this entry. The source of the sample is a study of blood T cell repertoires in COVID-19. Looked up from germline, CDR1 is ENHRY and CDR2 is SYGVKD. V was clipped by 6 bases and J by 0 bases, with 8 bases between them. The CDR3 sequence is 13 residues long. As handled by the study authors: Nucleated cell number was recorded as an estimate derived from reference gene primer amplification. TCRdb's table, derived via immunoSEQ multiplex PCR, lists solely in-frame clones and lacks some. V and J calls plus clone size are reproduced from that table; the DNA served to infer D and trimming. The sample lists about 150,000 clones, over 75% seen once, with about 5% in the top ten.

This TCR came from a woman in her fifties or sixties with acute or convalescent COVID-19. The rearrangement joins TRBV10-3 to TRBJ1-1; D unclear. Material: peripheral blood. CDR3 sequence: CAISREVNTEAFF. The CDR3 nucleotides are TGTGCCATCAGCCGGGAGGTGAACACTGAAGCTTTCTTT.